The sample holds a few counts of the clone carrying this T cell receptor beta chain. No antigen is known for it. This specimen comes from a study of Graves' ophthalmopathy and Graves' hyperthyroidism. Study-level points and caveats: Sensitivity of about 70% and specificity of about 72% were achieved by the model that predicted ophthalmopathy progression. With approximately 88% sensitivity and about 83% specificity, a 13-signature model separated ophthalmopathy from stable hyperthyroidism.

Amplified material comprised TCR beta CDR3 regions derived from RNA transcripts. HTBI primers were used in a first-round RT-PCR, which preceded a second-round multiplex PCR. TCRdb re-analysed the multiplex PCR reads in MiXCR, keeping a single row per CDR3 protein. This repertoire shows around 1,200,000 distinct CDR3 sequences, 35% to 40% found once; its top ten account for 11%. This clonotype was obtained from an adult man with Graves' hyperthyroidism. The material sequenced was peripheral blood or thyroid tissue (not recorded which).

The CDR3 DNA follows: TGCAGCGTTGAAGATTCGTCAGGGTCGGTGAACACCATATATTTT. Translating gives CSVEDSSGSVNTIYF. The chain uses TRBV29-1 and TRBJ1-3; perhaps TRBD1 as D (5 bases). The germline gives CDR1 SQVTM, CDR2 ANQGSEA. Trimming shortened V by 0 bases and J by 7 bases, and 16 bases separated the two germline ends. This CDR3 spans 15 amino acids.